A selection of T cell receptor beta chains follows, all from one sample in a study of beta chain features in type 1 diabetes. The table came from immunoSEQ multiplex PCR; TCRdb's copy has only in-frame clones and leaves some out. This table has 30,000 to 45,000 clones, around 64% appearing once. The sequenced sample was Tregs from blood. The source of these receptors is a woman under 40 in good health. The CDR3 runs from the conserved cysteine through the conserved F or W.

CASSPSGGIPLSNEQFF,TRBJ2-1,17,TRBV28
CASSPGTDSYEQYF,TRBJ2-7,14,TRBV18
CSVDQGSYEQYF,TRBJ2-7,12,TRBV29-1
CASTRWDTGELFF,TRBJ2-2,13,TRBV28
CASSFIQTSGRTDTQYF,TRBJ2-3,17,TRBV13
CASSRQGLVTEQYF,TRBJ2-7,14,TRBV7-2
CASSLGSPDTQYF,TRBJ2-3,13,TRBV7-3
CAISGADQETQYF,TRBJ2-5,13,TRBV10-3
CASSWEPGSYEQYF,TRBJ2-7,14,TRBV28
CASSRGTGSSYEQYF,TRBJ2-7,15,TRBV4-1
CASSQDLSLGTEAFF,TRBJ1-1,15,TRBV4-2
CATPLAGGREQYF,TRBJ2-7,13,TRBV30
CSVAGAGVYNEQFF,TRBJ2-1,14,TRBV29-1
CSVQGARKAFF,TRBJ1-1,11,TRBV29-1
CAINWGGPQETQYF,TRBJ2-5,14,TRBV10-3
CASSLPAGGPTNEQYF,TRBJ2-7,16,TRBV7-2
CSVAPGTSGRYEQYF,TRBJ2-7,15,TRBV29-1
CASSLGSGQTETQYF,TRBJ2-5,15,TRBV7-9